The 10 T cell receptor beta chains reported below all come from one sample, sequenced in a study of shared clonotypes between healthy human individuals. The table came from immunoSEQ multiplex PCR; TCRdb's copy has only in-frame clones and leaves some out. The sample has 110,000 or so clones, more than 65% seen once. The sample taken for sequencing was memory CD8+ T cells sorted from blood. Subset defined: CD45RO+ cells pooled with CCR7-negative TemRA cells. The receptors originated from a woman in her thirties in good health.

V usage is TRBV27 and J usage is TRBJ2-7, with D hard to call. Germline V gives CDR1 MNHEY, CDR2 SMNVEV (reference sequence). V was clipped by 3 bases and J by 2 bases, with 8 bases between them. This CDR3 comprises 13 residues. CDR3 DNA: TGTGCCAGCAGTTTGAAGTACGCCTACGAGCAGTACTTC. Encoded protein: CASSLKYAYEQYF.

The chain employs TRBV15 and TRBJ2-1, with 9 positions matching TRBD2. CDR3 length equals 16 residues. V lost 0 bases and J lost 7; bases outside the gene matches: 7. From germline, CDR1 is LNHNV and CDR2 YYDKDF (reference sequence). The CDR3 spells CATSREGSGRLNEQFF. Written as DNA, the CDR3 is TGTGCCACCAGCAGAGAAGGGAGCGGGAGGTTGAATGAGCAGTTCTTC.

This clone was counted once. This chain joins TRBV6-4 and TRBJ2-1; 8 bases align to TRBD1. Germline trimming cut 4 bases from V and 8 bases from J; bases unmatched to any gene: 7. The CDR3 contains 14 residues. Germline CDR1 and CDR2: MRHNA and SNTAGT. CDR3 nucleotides: TGTGCCAGCAGTGTCCAACCAGGGGGCCATGAGCAGTTCTTC. Its translation is CASSVQPGGHEQFF.

This chain links TRBV10-3 with TRBJ1-1; D is ambiguous. Germline V gene lookup returns CDR1 ENHRY and CDR2 SYGVKD. Trimming took off 0 bases at V and 1 base at J, with 3 bases between the two ends. This CDR3 is 13 amino acids long. CDR3 region: CAISESGNTEAFF. The CDR3 DNA is TGTGCCATCAGTGAGTCGGGGAACACTGAAGCTTTCTTT.

This clone was recorded at least ten times. V usage is TRBV5-1 and J usage is TRBJ2-5, with D maybe TRBD2 (7 bases). Germline lookup yields CDR1 SGHRS and CDR2 YFSETQ. The V gene lost 4 bases and the J gene lost 9 bases, with 22 bases spanning the gap. The length of the CDR3 is 15 residues. The CDR3 region has the DNA TGCGCCAGCAGCCCAGGGGACTATAAGACGGTGTCCCAGTACTTC. It specifies CASSPGDYKTVSQYF.

The chain carries TRBV6-5 and TRBJ2-1, with 8 bases matching TRBD2. The CDR3 spans 16 residues. Trimming cost V 0 bases and J 3 bases; bases outside gene matches: 4. CDR1 and CDR2 from the germline V gene are MNHEY and SVGAGI. CDR3 loop: CASSYSAGGRYNEQFF. CDR3 nucleotides: TGTGCCAGCAGTTACTCCGCGGGAGGCCGCTACAATGAGCAGTTCTTC.

The sample holds a few counts of this clone. The genes are TRBV6-5 and TRBJ1-3; D unclear. This CDR3 is 15 amino acids long. V was shortened by 10 bases and J by 0 bases, with 16 bases between the two germline ends. Per germline, CDR1 MNHEY and CDR2 SVGAGI. The CDR3 nucleotides are TGTGCCACGGAGTCAGGAGGCCACTCTGGAAACACCATATATTTT. Protein product: CATESGGHSGNTIYF.

This chain connects TRBV25-1 to TRBJ2-5; no clear D gene. The DNA matches TRBJ2-7 better at its end, which makes the J call doubtful. Germline V gene lookup returns CDR1 MGHDK and CDR2 SYGVNS. The CDR3 sequence is 16 residues long. The CDR3 coding sequence is TGTGCCAGCAGTGCCCTCACAGAGGACGAGACCTACGAGCAGTACTTC. Protein: CASSALTEDETYEQYF.

This clone was found many times. The chain links TRBV6-4 to TRBJ1-5; D is possibly TRBD1 (5 bases). The CDR3 extends over 13 amino acids. Trimming left V 4 bases short and J 3 bases short, with 7 bases between. From germline, CDR1 is MRHNA and CDR2 SNTAGT. The CDR3 sequence is CASSVQDNQPQHF. CDR3 nucleotides: TGTGCCAGCAGTGTACAGGACAATCAGCCCCAGCATTTT.

Many counts were recorded for this clone. V usage is TRBV5-1 and J usage is TRBJ2-1; D possibly corresponds to TRBD2 (7 bases). This CDR3 has 16 residues. The V end lost 4 bases, the J end lost 4 bases, and 18 bases lay between the germline ends. Germline CDR1 reads SGHRS; CDR2 reads YFSETQ. CDR3 sequence reads: CASSKFMGGGYNEQFF. In nucleotides, the CDR3 is TGCGCCAGCAGCAAGTTTATGGGAGGGGGATACAATGAGCAGTTCTTC.